Reported below is one T cell receptor beta chain. The CDR3 sequence is 13 residues long. CDR1 and CDR2 (germline): MRHNA, SNTAGT. Trimming took off 5 bases at V and 2 bases at J, with 8 bases between the two ends. The sample is drawn from a study of T cell changes during pregnancy in multiple sclerosis. Measured with immunoSEQ multiplex PCR; TCRdb has only the in-frame clones, and not every one. The sample yields some 41,000 clones, approximately 90% seen once. This sequence joins TRBV6-4 and TRBJ2-3; tentatively, D is TRBD2 (5 bases). The source was CD8+ T cells from peripheral blood mononuclear cells, collected in the first trimester of pregnancy. This receptor was identified in a female donor with multiple sclerosis, enrolled in a pregnancy study. The CDR3 here is CASSNGVTDTQYF. DNA for the CDR3: TGTGCCAGCAGTAACGGGGTCACAGATACGCAGTATTTT.